This T cell receptor (beta chain) comes out of a study of graft-versus-host responses after intestinal transplantation. The protocol was immunoSEQ multiplex PCR, while the TCRdb copy is restricted to in-frame clones and leaves out a portion. The sample yields fewer than 6,500 clones, about three quarters seen once. Intraepithelial and lamina propria lymphocytes were released after the graft tissue was processed. With 3 bases removed from V and 5 bases from J, the gap between germline ends came to 14 bases. CDR3 length equals 14 residues. Per germline, CDR1 MNHEY and CDR2 SVGAGI. The starting material was ileum tissue, obtained about 230 days after intestinal transplant. The source is a human patient who received an intestinal transplant, so some T cells may come from the graft donor. The chain has TRBV6-5 and TRBJ2-7; D remains ambiguous. Here the CDR3 DNA reads TGTGCCAGCAGTTATACCCTTCTTACGAACGAGCAGTACTTC. Amino acids: CASSYTLLTNEQYF.